This paragraph reports one TCR beta chain. This entry belongs to a study of cytomegalovirus exposure and HLA in healthy donors. PCR involved 60 Vbeta and 13 Jbeta primers. Here immunoSEQ multiplex PCR was the method, and the copy in TCRdb shows in-frame clones only, minus some. The data contain about 120,000 clones, over 15% of them seen just once; the ten biggest clones take up about 2.6%. Germline CDR1 ENHRY, CDR2 SYGVKD. This CDR3 spans 19 amino acids. The V segment lost 6 bases and the J segment 0 bases; nucleotides outside the gene matches: 19. The chain employs TRBV10-3 and TRBJ1-1, with 7 bases aligning to TRBD1. Sequencing input: PBMCs. The TCR originated in a female donor in good health and CMV-seropositive. CDR3 sequence (DNA): TGTGCCATCAGGGCTACCAACGCGGGACAGAAGCCCGTGAACACTGAAGCTTTCTTT. It is translated as CAIRATNAGQKPVNTEAFF.